This T cell receptor (beta chain) was found in a study of a mutant IDH1 vaccine in newly diagnosed glioma. The overall study: The study gave patients eight vaccinations in weeks 1, 3, 5, 7, 11, 15, 19, 23. Radiotherapy alone preceded vaccination by 4-6 weeks; alternatively, vaccination started with temozolomide cycles. Males made up about 60% and females about 40% of treated patients, whose mean age was approximately 41 years.

This table comes from immunoSEQ multiplex PCR, and its TCRdb copy is limited to in-frame clones, with some not included. The data show about 53,000 clones, with 80% to 90% seen just once and around 7% held by the top ten. Concerning this clone: Its target is unknown.

Germline V gene lookup returns CDR1 SNHLY and CDR2 FYNNEI. The V gene lost 4 bases and the J gene lost 0 bases, with 18 bases spanning the gap. The CDR3 loop spans 17 amino acids. Time point described: week 5, during vaccination. Vaccinated patients received 300 ug of mutant IDH1 20-mer peptide per dose, with topical imiquimod. Sequences were derived from PBMCs, sampled from a glioma patient whose treatment included an IDH1 peptide vaccine. This sequence originates from a woman aged 50 to 60 with glioma. The rearrangement joins TRBV2 to TRBJ1-2; D is possibly TRBD1 (6 bases). The chain's CDR3 is CASSGIPNRVTNYGYTF. In DNA, the CDR3 is TGTGCCAGCAGTGGAATCCCCAACAGGGTTACTAACTATGGCTACACCTTC.